The 32 T cell receptor beta chains presented below share a single source sample, sequenced in a study of control samples from healthy donors and cancer patients. Assay used: immunoSEQ multiplex PCR; TCRdb lists only in-frame clones, some missing. Of roughly 100,000 clones in the sample, around 83% were seen once. The sequenced sample was blood. The receptors were gathered from a woman aged 50 to 65 in good health.

The V call is TRBV29-1, the J call TRBJ2-5; tentatively, D is TRBD1 (6 bases). The V gene lost 3 bases and the J gene lost 5 bases, with 10 bases spanning the gap. The CDR3 runs to 12 residues. Germline loops: CDR1 SQVTM, CDR2 ANQGSEA. The CDR3, as DNA: TGCAGCGTTGACGACAGGTCCGAGACCCAGTACTTC. This codes for CSVDDRSETQYF.

The rearrangement uses TRBV6-6 and TRBJ1-4; unclear D gene. CDR1 is MNHNY and CDR2 is SVGAGI in the germline V gene (reference sequence). The CDR3 sequence is 16 residues long. The V end was cut by 2 bases, the J end by 5 bases, with 15 bases between. Here the CDR3 DNA reads TGTGCCAGCAGTTACCCTCCGGGTTCACCCAATGAAAAACTGTTTTTT. Translating gives CASSYPPGSPNEKLFF.

This chain connects TRBV10-3 to TRBJ1-2; TRBD1 agrees at 7 bases. The germline V gene has CDR1 ENHRY and CDR2 SYGVKD. V dropped 2 bases and J dropped 4; count of bases not matched to a gene: 10. CDR3 length: 16 amino acids. In nucleotides, the CDR3 is TGTGCCATCAGTGAGGCCAACAGGGGAATTAGCTATGGCTACACCTTC. This codes for CAISEANRGISYGYTF.

The chain links TRBV18 to TRBJ1-1, with D hard to call. The CDR3 is 17 amino acids. The ends were cut back, 2 bases at V and 0 bases at J, with 16 bases in the middle. The germline gives CDR1 KGHSH, CDR2 LQKENI. The chain's CDR3 is CASSPGLPSTLNTEAFF. CDR3 coding DNA: TGTGCCAGCTCACCAGGTCTACCTTCAACCTTGAACACTGAAGCTTTCTTT.

This chain uses TRBV9 with TRBJ2-7; 8 nucleotides match TRBD2. V shed 7 bases, J shed 0 bases, and the junction held 15 bases outside the gene matches. Looked up from germline, CDR1 is SGDLS and CDR2 is YYNGEE. The CDR3 contains 17 residues. The CDR3 DNA reads TGTGCCAGCCTCGGGGGGGCCGAAGGAATAAACTCCTACGAGCAGTACTTC. This codes for CASLGGAEGINSYEQYF.

The genes are TRBV18 and TRBJ1-6, with 8 bases matching TRBD1. Germline CDR1 reads KGHSH; CDR2 reads LQKENI. This CDR3 spans 17 amino acids. The ends lost 2 bases at V and 10 bases at J; junction bases unmatched: 13. CDR3 sequence (DNA): TGTGCCAGCTCACCAAAGACAGGGGAGGTGGAAAGGTCACCCCTCCACTTT. Residues: CASSPKTGEVERSPLHF.

The chain couples TRBV18 to TRBJ1-4, with D possibly being TRBD1 (5 bases). The germline CDR1 and CDR2 sequences are KGHSH and LQKENI. Trimming removed 2 bases at V and 7 bases at J, with 11 bases between. The length of the CDR3 is 14 residues. The CDR3 sequence: CASSPGGGSEKLFF. The CDR3 DNA follows: TGTGCCAGCTCACCAGGGGGAGGAAGTGAAAAACTGTTTTTT.

This clone turned up a few times. The chain uses TRBV4-2 and TRBJ1-2; D remains unclear. Germline values: CDR1 LGHNA, CDR2 YNFKEQ. The length of the CDR3 is 14 residues. Trimming pared 0 bases from V and 3 bases from J, leaving 8 bases between. Here the CDR3 reads CASSQEYKDYGYTF. DNA for the CDR3: TGTGCCAGCAGCCAAGAATACAAGGACTATGGCTACACCTTC.

The chain has TRBV6-5 and TRBJ1-6; perhaps TRBD1 as D (6 bases). The V end was cut by 2 bases, the J end by 13 bases, with 18 bases between. Per germline, CDR1 MNHEY and CDR2 SVGAGI. The CDR3 totals 15 residues. The chain's CDR3 is CASSYRGGSSIPLHF. The CDR3 DNA reads TGTGCCAGCAGTTACAGGGGGGGGTCTTCAATCCCCCTCCACTTT.

The gene calls are TRBV11-2 and TRBJ2-2; D remains ambiguous. Germline CDR1 and CDR2: SGHAT and FQNNGV. The CDR3 runs to 14 residues. Trimming removed 0 bases from V and 9 bases from J, with 11 bases in between. CDR3 loop: CASSLDLAPRELFF. As DNA, the CDR3 is TGTGCCAGCAGCTTAGATCTGGCCCCAAGGGAGCTGTTTTTT.

The chain links TRBV12-3 or TRBV12-4 to TRBJ2-7; possible D gene TRBD2, 6 bases. The CDR3 extends over 13 amino acids. V lost 6 bases, J lost 1 base, and 10 bases lay in between. Written as DNA, the CDR3 is TGTGCCAGCAGCCAGGGACTGTCCTACGAGCAGTACTTC. The encoded protein is CASSQGLSYEQYF.

The genes are TRBV27 and TRBJ2-7; TRBD2 matches 7 bases. The CDR3 is made up of 15 amino acids. Germline V gene lookup returns CDR1 MNHEY and CDR2 SMNVEV (reference sequence). Trimming cost V 2 bases and J 3 bases; bases outside gene matches: 7. The CDR3 spells CASSLRSGAFYEQYF. CDR3 nucleotides: TGTGCCAGCAGTTTACGGAGCGGGGCCTTCTACGAGCAGTACTTC.

The chain carries TRBV11-3 and TRBJ1-4, with TRBD1 matching 10 bases. Germline trimming cut 8 bases from V and 9 bases from J; bases unmatched to any gene: 9. This CDR3 spans 14 amino acids. Per the germline V gene, CDR1 is SGHNT and CDR2 is YENEEA. The CDR3 DNA follows: TGTGCCAGCGCGTCCGGGACAGGGGTGCAAAAACTGTTTTTT. Amino acids: CASASGTGVQKLFF.

The gene calls are TRBV19 and TRBJ2-7; the match to TRBD1 covers 10 bases. V was pared by 2 bases and J by 4 bases, with 8 bases of the junction left unmatched. Per germline, CDR1 LNHDA and CDR2 SQIVND (reference sequence). The CDR3 loop spans 16 amino acids. The CDR3: CASSIISGQGPYEQYF. CDR3 DNA: TGTGCCAGTAGTATAATCTCGGGACAGGGGCCTTACGAGCAGTACTTC.

The rearrangement joins TRBV7-9 to TRBJ1-6, with D possibly matching TRBD1 (6 bases). The V end was cut by 4 bases, the J end by 6 bases, with 25 bases between. This CDR3 region has 19 residues. Germline V gene sequence: CDR1 SEHNR, CDR2 FQNEAQ (reference sequence). This chain's CDR3 is CASSWAAGAQDIRNSPLHF. The CDR3 coding sequence is TGTGCCAGCAGCTGGGCAGCAGGGGCGCAGGATATACGTAATTCACCCCTCCACTTT.

The gene calls are TRBV29-1 and TRBJ1-3; D might be TRBD1 (6 bases). Germline V gene lookup returns CDR1 SQVTM and CDR2 ANQGSEA. Trimming stripped 6 bases from V and 8 bases from J, with 11 bases between. The CDR3 loop spans 11 amino acids. This CDR3 reads CSVHRVDTIYF. The DNA for the CDR3 is TGCAGCGTCCACAGGGTAGACACCATATATTTT.

The genes are TRBV6-5 and TRBJ2-4, with TRBD1 matching over 8 bases. From germline, CDR1 is MNHEY and CDR2 SVGAGI. Losses at the gene ends were 4 bases for V and 9 bases for J; bases not matched to a gene: 5. The CDR3 has 13 residues. The DNA for the CDR3 is TGTGCCAGCAGTTCGACAGGGGTAGCCATTCAGTACTTC. Residues: CASSSTGVAIQYF.

The V and J genes are TRBV6-6 and TRBJ1-6; no clear D gene. The CDR3 consists of 12 residues. Germline values: CDR1 MNHNY, CDR2 SVGAGI (reference sequence). V was shortened by 0 bases and J by 10 bases, with 4 bases between the two germline ends. The CDR3 loop is CASSYSVSPLHF. CDR3 DNA sequence: TGTGCCAGCAGTTACTCGGTGTCACCCCTCCACTTT.

The V gene is TRBV6-6, the J gene TRBJ2-3; weak D call: TRBD2 (5 bases). In germline, CDR1 is MNHNY, CDR2 SVGAGI (reference sequence). The length of the CDR3 is 15 residues. V gave up 6 bases and J gave up 2 bases, with 15 bases separating them. The CDR3 DNA sequence: TGTGCCAGCAGGGTAACTAGGGCCCCCACAGATACGCAGTATTTT. Translating it yields CASRVTRAPTDTQYF.

V is TRBV29-1 and J is TRBJ1-1; possible D gene TRBD1, 5 bases. This CDR3 comprises 13 residues. In germline, CDR1 is SQVTM, CDR2 ANQGSEA. Trimming pared 2 bases from V and 3 bases from J, leaving 10 bases between. DNA of the CDR3: TGCAGCGTTGAACAGCGGGGGGACACTGAAGCTTTCTTT. It specifies CSVEQRGDTEAFF. The full variable domain, in which reference TRBV29-1 and TRBJ1-1 provide the parts outside the CDR3, is SAVISQKPSRDICQRGTSLTIQCQVDSQVTMMFWYRQQPGQSLTLIATANQGSEATYESGFVIDKFPISRPNLTFSTLTVSNMSPEDSSIYLCSVEQRGDTEAFFGQGTRLTVV.

The J gene is TRBJ1-6, the V gene TRBV28, with D unresolved. The germline V gene encodes CDR1 MDHEN and CDR2 SYDVKM. The CDR3 runs 16 residues. The V and J ends lost 2 bases and 0 bases respectively, with 8 bases between them. CDR3 nucleotide sequence: TGTGCCAGCAGTTTACCCCCGGTCTCCTATAATTCACCCCTCCACTTT. Its protein is CASSLPPVSYNSPLHF.

Note on this clone: Germline is not matched at one junction end, which may reflect a read error. This chain joins TRBV6-2 or TRBV6-3 and TRBJ1-5; D unclear. CDR1 is MNHEY and CDR2 is SVGEGT in the germline V gene. The CDR3 is made up of 14 amino acids. The CDR3: CASSNSRVVQPQHF. DNA of the CDR3: TGTGCCAGCAGTAACTCTAGGGTTGTTCAGCCCCAGCATTTT.

The chain carries TRBV10-3 and TRBJ1-1, with D uncertain. Germline loops: CDR1 ENHRY, CDR2 SYGVKD. This CDR3 region has 13 residues. Trimming shortened V by 6 bases and J by 1 base, and 9 bases separated the two germline ends. The DNA for the CDR3 is TGTGCCATCAGGGGGAGTGAGAACACTGAAGCTTTCTTT. Translating gives CAIRGSENTEAFF.

V is TRBV7-9 and J is TRBJ2-2; D gene uncertain. V was trimmed by 8 bases and J by 1 base, leaving 5 bases between them. In germline, CDR1 is SEHNR, CDR2 FQNEAQ (reference sequence). This CDR3 comprises 12 residues. The CDR3: CASSRNTGELFF. The CDR3 DNA reads as TGTGCCAGCTCGAGGAACACCGGGGAGCTGTTTTTT. Full variable domain (outside the CDR3, taken from reference TRBV7-9 and TRBJ2-2): DTGVSQNPRHKITKRGQNVTFRCDPISEHNRLYWYRQTLGQGPEFLTYFQNEAQLEKSRLLSDRFSAERPKGSFSTLEIQRTEQGDSAMYLCASSRNTGELFFGEGSRLTVL.

This rearrangement joins TRBV10-1 to TRBJ2-7; 7 nucleotides agree with TRBD2. The V gene end was trimmed by 4 bases and the J gene end by 2 bases; junction bases not matched to a gene: 5. This CDR3 has 14 amino acids. CDR1 and CDR2 from the germline V gene are WNHNN and SYGVQD (reference sequence). The chain's CDR3 is CASSGAGRAYEQYF. Written as DNA, the CDR3 is TGCGCCAGCAGTGGAGCGGGACGAGCCTACGAGCAGTACTTC.

The chain joins TRBV28 to TRBJ1-5, with no clear D. V was shortened by 2 bases and J by 2 bases, with 13 bases between the two germline ends. There are 16 residues in the CDR3. The V gene's germline CDR1 is MDHEN and CDR2 SYDVKM. CDR3 residues: CASSLDVPNGNQPQHF. The CDR3 DNA follows: TGTGCCAGCAGTTTAGATGTCCCCAATGGCAATCAGCCCCAGCATTTT.

The J gene is TRBJ1-6, the V gene TRBV4-1; D gene uncertain. Germline V gene data show CDR1 as MGHRA and CDR2 as YSYEKL. The CDR3 runs to 15 residues. Between the trimmed V and J ends, which lost 1 base and 8 bases, there was a span of 12 bases. In DNA form, the CDR3 reads TGCGCCAGCAGCCAAGGAGGGTTTGTGGATTCACCCCTCCACTTT. Translated: CASSQGGFVDSPLHF.

The chain employs TRBV7-2 and TRBJ1-1, with a tentative D call TRBD1 (5 bases). CDR1 is SGHTA, CDR2 FQGNSA, per germline. The V end lost 0 bases, the J end lost 11 bases, and 16 bases lay between the germline ends. The CDR3 consists of 14 residues. The CDR3 DNA follows: TGTGCCAGCAGCTTAGCGGGGGGAGACTCGAAGGCTTTCTTT. Amino acid sequence: CASSLAGGDSKAFF.

The chain recombines TRBV5-1 with TRBJ2-7; D is possibly TRBD1 (6 bases). Trimming took 0 bases from V and 7 from J, leaving 14 bases between them. CDR1 SGHRS and CDR2 YFSETQ come from the germline V gene. This CDR3 is 14 amino acids long. The CDR3 here is CASSLVVGAREQYF. For the CDR3, the DNA is TGCGCCAGCAGCTTGGTTGTGGGGGCGCGGGAGCAGTACTTC.

This chain uses TRBV25-1 with TRBJ1-1, with D perhaps matching TRBD1 (5 bases). In germline, CDR1 is MGHDK, CDR2 SYGVNS. V was trimmed by 1 base and J by 1 base, leaving 16 bases between them. This CDR3 spans 17 amino acids. The CDR3 spells CASSEFPGRGENTEAFF. CDR3 sequence (DNA): TGTGCCAGCAGTGAATTCCCGGGCCGGGGGGAGAACACTGAAGCTTTCTTT.

This clone was observed a single time. This chain joins TRBV28 and TRBJ2-5, with D unresolved. Trimming shortened V by 1 base and J by 10 bases, and 10 bases separated the two germline ends. In germline, CDR1 is MDHEN, CDR2 SYDVKM. CDR3 length: 12 amino acids. In nucleotides, the CDR3 is TGTGCCAGCAGTTTATTTACCCGGATCCAGTACTTC. Amino acid sequence: CASSLFTRIQYF.

This sequence joins TRBV4-3 and TRBJ1-1; D uncertain. V lost 0 bases, J lost 11 bases, and 16 bases lay in between. CDR3 length: 14 amino acids. Germline V gene data show CDR1 as LGHNA and CDR2 as YSLEER. The CDR3 is CASSQDRSASVAFF. The CDR3 nucleotides are TGCGCCAGCAGCCAAGATCGGTCCGCCTCGGTGGCTTTCTTT.